This TCR beta chain emerged from a study of cytomegalovirus exposure and HLA in healthy donors. The PCR ran on 60 Vbeta and 13 Jbeta primers. In the original analysis: Per a later analysis, the number of unique TCR beta chains was around 80 million, of which roughly 11 million were shared. Method: immunoSEQ multiplex PCR; TCRdb's copy keeps in-frame clones and lacks some. From that table come the V and J calls and clone size; the DNA was used to work out D and trimming. The data hold about 160,000 clones, with approximately 78% observed a single time. On this clone: What it recognizes is unknown.

Study outcomes and limitations: Donor immune exposure was known only as CMV serostatus. Presence/absence analyses supposed approximately even sequencing depth among donors.

The CDR3 is 15 residues long. The ends were cut back, 3 bases at V and 5 bases at J, with 17 bases in the middle. Germline V gene lookup returns CDR1 SGHRS and CDR2 YFSETQ. The chain recombines TRBV5-1 with TRBJ2-5; possibly TRBD2 for D (5 bases). Sequences were obtained from PBMCs. The source is a girl aged 2-15 years in good health and CMV-seropositive. DNA for the CDR3: TGCGCCAGCAGCTGGGATGGACTCCCCGGGGAGACCCAGTACTTC. It specifies CASSWDGLPGETQYF.